This T cell receptor (beta chain) derives from a study of siplizumab effects on memory and regulatory T cells. The study, taken as a whole, reports: It was not possible to assign a naive or memory phenotype to roughly 75-97% of proliferating CD4+ or CD8+ clones. Proof of suppressive function in proliferating Tregs from siplizumab cultures was not established.

Each sample yielded about 10^5 assayed TCR templates. Only in-frame clones appear in the TCRdb table, and some are missing; sequencing was by immunoSEQ multiplex PCR. There are 99,000 or so clones in the sample; just under 95% occur only once, and approximately 1.2% lies in the top ten. Concerning this clone: What it recognizes is unknown.

V trimming: 5 bases; J trimming: 5 bases; junction bases outside the gene matches: 15. CDR1 and CDR2 (germline): SGHTA, FQGTGA. This CDR3 region has 17 residues. This sequence originates from a human donor in good health. The chain recombines TRBV7-3 with TRBJ2-7; 10 bases match TRBD2. The sequencing input was non-Treg CD4+ T cells sorted from blood. CDR3 protein: CASSPRASGSIPDEQYF. The DNA of the CDR3 is TGTGCCAGCAGCCCCCGGGCTAGCGGGAGTATCCCGGACGAGCAGTACTTC.